This TCR beta chain emerged from a study of cytomegalovirus exposure and HLA in healthy donors. Study-level results: The study designated fewer than 200 TCR beta chains cytomegalovirus-associated. Reports described diagnosis of cytomegalovirus status by the classifier as highly specific and sensitive.

Notes on this clone: Its target is not known.

Produced via immunoSEQ multiplex PCR; TCRdb's table is partial and in-frame only. The table has some 73,000 clones, 70% to 90% seen once; the top ten hold approximately 4.2%. This CDR3 has 13 residues. The germline V gene encodes CDR1 MNHEY and CDR2 SMNVEV (reference sequence). V lost 9 bases to trimming and J lost 2 bases; unmatched junction nucleotides: 2. These donors were members of the approximately 120-subject validation cohort, a group separate from the approximately 670-subject first cohort. V usage is TRBV27 and J usage is TRBJ2-7, with TRBD2 matching over 12 bases. The origin of this receptor is a woman aged 18-30 years in good health and CMV-seropositive. Sequenced sample: PBMCs. CDR3 amino acids: CASWTSGTYEQYF. The CDR3 nucleotides are TGTGCCAGTTGGACTAGCGGGACCTACGAGCAGTACTTC.